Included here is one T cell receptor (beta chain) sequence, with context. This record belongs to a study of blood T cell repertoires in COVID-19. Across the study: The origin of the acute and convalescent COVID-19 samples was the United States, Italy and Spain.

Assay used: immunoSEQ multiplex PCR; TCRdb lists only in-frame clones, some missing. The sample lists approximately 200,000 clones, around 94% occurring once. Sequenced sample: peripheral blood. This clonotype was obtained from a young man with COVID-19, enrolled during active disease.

The CDR3 sequence: CASTLHSLACSGNTIYF. CDR3 in DNA: TGTGCCAGCACCCTACATAGCCTGGCCTGCTCTGGAAACACCATATATTTT. The chain carries TRBV27 and TRBJ1-3; D remains unclear. V lost 7 bases, J lost 0 bases, and 19 bases lay in between. The CDR3 has 17 amino acids. Germline assignment: CDR1 MNHEY and CDR2 SMNVEV (reference sequence).